This T cell receptor (beta chain) was identified during a study of cytomegalovirus exposure and HLA in healthy donors. To note about this clone: Its antigen is as yet unknown.

Primers: 60 Vbeta forward and 13 Jbeta reverse. Profiling relied on immunoSEQ multiplex PCR, and the TCRdb table lists in-frame clones only, not all of them. This table has about 170,000 clones, roughly 85% appearing once. Donors likely had unrecorded immune exposures despite being nominally healthy when sampled. Study-wide findings and caveats: Segments of the TCR beta V type were, in most cases, productive about 90% or about 30% of the time in an earlier analysis. It was confirmed in vitro that a few of the CMV-associated chains were specific for CMV antigens.

After removal of 0 bases from V and 6 bases from J, the junction contained 7 bases not matched to a gene. The CDR3 runs to 15 residues. Germline lookup yields CDR1 MGHRA and CDR2 YSYEKL. The V call is TRBV4-1, the J call TRBJ2-7; TRBD1 agrees at 8 bases. The sequenced sample was PBMCs. The sequence was collected from a woman between 45 and 60 years old in good health and CMV-seropositive. DNA for the CDR3: TGCGCCAGCAGCCAAGAATCTCAAACAGGGGGCGAGCAGTACTTC. It codes for CASSQESQTGGEQYF.